This T cell receptor beta chain was found in a study of Ad26.COV2.S vaccination and SARS-CoV-2 variants (TCRdb year 2021). Regarding the study in general: Vaccine-arm donors were drawn from COV1001, a multicentre, randomized, double-blind, placebo-controlled phase I-IIa trial of Ad26.COV2.S in healthy adults. Ad26.COV2.S was administered intramuscularly at 5 x 10^10 or 1 x 10^11 viral particles, either as a single shot or as two shots given 56 days apart. TCRbeta repertoire sequencing was used to assess the specificity and breadth of SARS-CoV-2-reactive T cell receptors after Ad26.COV2.S vaccination. The TCR-sequenced set comprised about 32 samples: some 20 Ad26.COV2.S vaccine recipients, 5 placebo recipients and 8 SARS-CoV-2 convalescent individuals. Trial participants were randomized into five groups of five: low-dose or high-dose Ad26.COV2.S given once or twice, or placebo on both occasions. Blinding of investigators to trial group allocation was maintained during experiments and outcome assessment.

Overall study outcomes, separate from this receptor: It was noted by the authors that total T cell responses may have been underestimated by the TCR breadth and depth analyses. Ad26.COV2.S recipients had higher spike-specific TCR breadth than placebo recipients (P = 0.0014). The study lacked the statistical power to compare responses across vaccine doses or regimens. Non-spike TCR breadth was comparable between vaccine and placebo recipients, consistent with the vaccine containing only spike. After vaccination, spike-specific CD8+ and CD4+ T cell responses were reported to show substantial breadth.

The treatment or condition label here, explained by the study, means: about 20 received Ad26.COV2.S at low or high dose, single or two shots; 5 received placebo; per-sample allocation not given. Repertoires of vaccine and placebo recipients were sequenced from samples collected on day 63 after the first injection. Cohort 1b enrolled 25 to 30 adults aged 18-55 years at a single site in Boston, USA, between 29 July and 7 August 2020. As a vaccine, Ad26.COV2.S was a replication-incompetent adenovirus type 26 vector that expressed a prefusion-stabilized SARS-CoV-2 spike protein derived from the original Wuhan strain. The immunoSEQ Assay was used to sequence TCRbeta CDR3 regions. After extraction, genomic DNA underwent amplification by bias-controlled multiplex PCR, followed by high-throughput sequencing. The original pipeline was this. To quantify the absolute abundance of every unique TCRbeta CDR3 region, sequences were collapsed and filtered. T cell fraction was estimated by normalizing TCRbeta template counts to usable DNA, which was measured by amplifying reference genes present in all nucleated cells. Repertoire TCRs were annotated as SARS-CoV-2-specific by exact matching of V gene, CDR3 amino acid sequence and J gene to a known reactive TCR set. MIRA supplied the reference SARS-CoV-2 TCR set, which was filtered for enrichment in COVID-19-positive ImmuneCODE repertoires so that public or cross-reactive TCRs were removed. Using the MIRA antigens, annotated TCRs were further analysed by specific ORF or by position within an ORF. Breadth was defined as the number of annotated unique rearrangements divided by the total number of unique productive rearrangements, and depth was defined as the summed frequency of the annotated unique rearrangements. Two-sided Wilcoxon rank-sum tests were used to compare TCR breadth between groups. In its TCRdb copy, this immuneACCESS table keeps in-frame sequences only and misses some clones. Where compared with another copy, unresolved V genes explain less than half of these, and the others have no known cause. V and J calls and clone size come straight from that table; D and trimming were deduced from the DNA. The sample data list roughly 250,000 clones, and around nine tenths of these were observed just once. The ten largest account for about 2.8% of the sample.

V is shortened by 0 bases, J by 1 base, and the region joining them spans 7 bases. The germline V gene sets CDR1 to MNHEY and CDR2 to SVGEGT. From its cysteine to its phenylalanine, the CDR3 spans 15 amino acids. Solely the CDR3 DNA is kept, with 45 bases framed from the first base. As for this clone: The clone's antigen remains unknown. Base-call qualities are not available, and no considerably larger clone is one nucleotide away.

The sequenced sample was peripheral blood, obtained in a trial of Ad26.COV2.S vaccine versus placebo. The chain is made from TRBV6-2 or TRBV6-3 and TRBJ1-5; 6 matching bases give a weak D call of TRBD1. This TCR derives from a person between 18 and 60 years old who received the Ad26.COV2.S COVID-19 vaccine or a placebo. The CDR3 protein: CASSYSGQSNQPQHF. The DNA sequence is as follows: TGTGCCAGCAGTTACTCTGGACAGAGCAATCAGCCCCAGCATTTT.